Each of the 30 T cell receptor beta chains below was sequenced from the same sample in a study of CD8 T cells in ankylosing spondylitis. MiXCR, run by TCRdb on the 5' RACE reads, gives a single entry per CDR3 protein. The data show roughly 670,000 distinct CDR3 sequences, roughly 19% seen once. Study outcomes and limitations: A motif in TCR beta, a set of eight highly homologous variants, appeared characteristic of ankylosing spondylitis blood.

What these receptors recognize is not known. Sequenced: blood, either unsorted or a sorted T cell fraction (not recorded which). The receptors come from a male donor with ankylosing spondylitis.

This clonotype turned up a few times. CDR3 coding DNA: TGTGCCAGCAAGGCCCCAGCAAAGGGCACAGATACGCAGTATTTT. Amino acid sequence: CASKAPAKGTDTQYF. V and J are TRBV5-8 and TRBJ2-3; no firm D call. Germline loops: CDR1 SGHTS, CDR2 YDEGEE. Trimming shortened V by 6 bases and J by 1 base, and 15 bases separated the two germline ends. The length of the CDR3 is 15 residues.

This clonotype was seen more than once but under ten times. The rearrangement joins TRBV27 to TRBJ2-7, with 7 bases fitting TRBD1. V lost 0 bases, J lost 2 bases, and 13 bases stayed unmatched. CDR1 and CDR2 (germline): MNHEY, SMNVEV (reference sequence). This CDR3 has 18 amino acids. In DNA form, the CDR3 reads TGTGCCAGCAGTTTATCCCAGACAGGGCGATTTCTAACCTACGAGCAGTACTTC. This translates into CASSLSQTGRFLTYEQYF.

V and J are TRBV7-9 and TRBJ1-4, with TRBD1 matching 10 bases. The CDR3 loop spans 17 amino acids. Germline CDR1 is SEHNR and CDR2 is FQNEAQ (reference sequence). J lost 7 bases, V lost 3 bases, and 11 bases had no gene match. For the CDR3, the DNA is TGTGCCAGCAGCTTGGCGGGACAGGGGCAAGTTCGTGAAAAACTGTTTTTT. Amino acid sequence: CASSLAGQGQVREKLFF.

The gene calls are TRBV5-1 and TRBJ1-2, with no clear D. Germline V lookup: CDR1 SGHRS, CDR2 YFSETQ. The CDR3 has 17 residues. V lost 3 bases to trimming and J lost 4 bases, with 22 bases between them. Here the CDR3 DNA reads TGCGCCAGCAGCTCGGACCCTCGCGGGCCCCGCGGCTATGGCTACACCTTC. It is translated as CASSSDPRGPRGYGYTF. Based on the CDR3 plus reference TRBV5-1 and TRBJ1-2, the full variable domain is KAGVTQTPRYLIKTRGQQVTLSCSPISGHRSVSWYQQTPGQGLQFLFEYFSETQRNKGNFPGRFSGRQFSNSRSEMNVSTLELGDSALYLCASSSDPRGPRGYGYTFGSGTRLTVV.

This chain connects TRBV6-2 or TRBV6-3 to TRBJ2-7; D unresolved. The V gene's germline CDR1 is MNHEY and CDR2 SVGEGT. The V end lost 6 bases, the J end lost 2 bases, and 11 bases lay between the germline ends. The CDR3 is made up of 13 amino acids. The CDR3 DNA reads as TGTGCCAGCAGCAACACAAACCCCTACGAGCAGTACTTC. This codes for CASSNTNPYEQYF.

This chain uses TRBV6-1 with TRBJ2-2; TRBD1 agrees at 7 bases. There are 14 residues in the CDR3. The ends lost 11 bases at V and 4 bases at J; junction bases unmatched: 10. The V gene's germline CDR1 is MNHNS and CDR2 SASEGT. CDR3 bases: TGTGCCGCCCGTAGGGGACAGACCACCGGGGAGCTGTTTTTT. Its translation is CAARRGQTTGELFF.

In its sample, this clonotype was seen many times. V is TRBV12-3 or TRBV12-4 and J is TRBJ2-1; D remains unclear. V shed 0 bases and J shed 9 bases, with 6 bases lying between them. The CDR3 extends over 12 amino acids. The CDR3 DNA reads as TGTGCCAGCAGTTTAGCAGGGATTGAGCAGTTCTTC. Its protein is CASSLAGIEQFF.

Points on this clonotype: A much larger clone differs from this one at a single base, so this may be a read error. The V and J genes are TRBV12-3 or TRBV12-4 and TRBJ2-1; D may be TRBD2 (5 bases). The CDR3 loop spans 14 amino acids. The CDR3 bases are TGTGCCAGCAGATTAGCGTCGTCTTACAATGAGCAGTTCTTC. Protein: CASRLASSYNEQFF.

This clonotype was counted a few times. The chain uses TRBV20-1 and TRBJ1-2; D not resolved. Germline V gene lookup returns CDR1 DFQATT and CDR2 SNEGSKA (reference sequence). The V and J ends lost 3 bases and 0 bases respectively, with 23 bases between them. The CDR3 length is 18 residues. CDR3 amino acids: CSASGGVDPLTANYGYTF. Here the CDR3 DNA reads TGCAGTGCTAGTGGTGGGGTAGACCCTTTAACAGCTAACTATGGCTACACCTTC.

This clonotype was seen at least ten times. The gene calls are TRBV27 and TRBJ2-4; D not certain. The V gene's germline CDR1 is MNHEY and CDR2 SMNVEV (reference sequence). Trimming cost V 2 bases and J 1 base, with 12 bases left between them. The CDR3 is made up of 16 amino acids. The CDR3 DNA is TGTGCCAGCAGTTTAATAGACTCGTGGGCCAAAAACATTCAGTACTTC. Its translation: CASSLIDSWAKNIQYF.

The CDR3 region has the DNA TGTGCCAGCAGACAAGGGGGCAGAGCTTTCTTT. Translated: CASRQGGRAFF. This chain uses TRBV6-5 with TRBJ1-1; 7 bases map to TRBD1. This CDR3 contains 11 residues. Per germline, CDR1 MNHEY and CDR2 SVGAGI. Trimming removed 6 bases from V and 10 bases from J; junction bases left unmatched: 5.

Ten or more counts support this clonotype. CDR3 residues: CSVQGLAGGSYEQYF. The CDR3 DNA is TGCAGCGTTCAGGGACTAGCGGGAGGTTCCTACGAGCAGTACTTC. V and J are TRBV29-1 and TRBJ2-7, with TRBD2 identical over 15 bases. Unmatched junction bases numbered 3, after V lost 5 bases and J lost 1 base. The CDR3 is made up of 15 amino acids. In germline, CDR1 is SQVTM, CDR2 ANQGSEA.

In this sample, this clonotype turned up a few times. Here the CDR3 reads CASSHRDFGYTF. The CDR3 nucleotides are TGTGCCAGCAGCCACAGGGACTTTGGCTACACCTTC. J is TRBJ1-2 and V is TRBV12-3 or TRBV12-4; a possible D gene is TRBD1 (6 bases). The length of the CDR3 is 12 residues. The V end was cut by 6 bases, the J end by 7 bases, with 12 bases between.

The table lists this clonotype with many counts. This chain connects TRBV5-1 to TRBJ1-2; D gene unclear. The germline V gene encodes CDR1 SGHRS and CDR2 YFSETQ. The CDR3 runs 17 residues. Trimming pared 4 bases from V and 3 bases from J, leaving 22 bases between. CDR3 region: CASSGTSAEAAYYGYTF. CDR3 bases: TGCGCCAGCAGCGGTACCTCCGCGGAGGCCGCGTACTATGGCTACACCTTC.

This clonotype was seen only a few times. The V call is TRBV4-3, the J call TRBJ2-3; 7 bases align to TRBD2. The CDR3 sequence is 16 residues long. The ends lost 3 bases at V and 2 bases at J; junction bases unmatched: 8. Per the germline V gene, CDR1 is LGHNA and CDR2 is YSLEER. CDR3 nucleotide sequence: TGCGCCAGCAGCCAGCGACGACTAGCCAACACAGATACGCAGTATTTT. Its protein product is CASSQRRLANTDTQYF.

The chain uses TRBV11-3 and TRBJ1-2; the D gene is possibly TRBD1 (5 bases). The CDR3 sequence is 15 residues long. Per germline, CDR1 SGHNT and CDR2 YENEEA. V was trimmed by 3 bases and J by 4 bases, leaving 15 bases between them. The CDR3 bases are TGTGCCAGCAGCTTTGGGGCCGACGACATCTATGGCTACACCTTC. Its protein is CASSFGADDIYGYTF.

A few counts support this clonotype. The chain uses TRBV7-2 and TRBJ2-5, with TRBD2 matching 10 bases. The CDR3 covers 15 residues. V lost 4 bases to trimming and J lost 5 bases; unmatched junction nucleotides: 7. Germline lookup yields CDR1 SGHTA and CDR2 FQGNSA. The DNA for the CDR3 is TGTGCCAGCAGCTCCCTAGCGGGAGTTGTGGAGACCCAGTACTTC. Translation: CASSSLAGVVETQYF.

This clonotype was observed a handful of times. The junction differs from germline at one of its ends, possibly a read error. The rearrangement links TRBV7-9 to TRBJ1-4, with D unclear. Germline V gene lookup returns CDR1 SEHNR and CDR2 FQNEAQ (reference sequence). The CDR3 loop spans 13 amino acids. The CDR3 loop is CASSLGTSGSPIF. The CDR3 DNA follows: TGTGCCAGCAGCTTAGGTACTTCGGGCAGCCCCATTTTT.

This clonotype was picked up many times. V gene TRBV5-1 combines with J gene TRBJ2-2; possibly TRBD1 or TRBD2 for D (5 bases each). CDR1 and CDR2 (germline): SGHRS, YFSETQ. V was trimmed by 0 bases and J by 5 bases, leaving 11 bases between them. The CDR3 totals 15 residues. CDR3: CASSLAGDRTGELFF. In DNA, the CDR3 is TGCGCCAGCAGCTTGGCCGGGGACCGGACCGGGGAGCTGTTTTTT.

The sample holds a few counts of this clonotype. This rearrangement joins TRBV27 to TRBJ2-1, with 10 bases aligning to TRBD1. Per germline, CDR1 MNHEY and CDR2 SMNVEV (reference sequence). V lost 7 bases, J lost 8 bases, and 11 bases stayed unmatched. This CDR3 spans 15 amino acids. The CDR3 sequence is CASTETGQGLDEQFF. The CDR3, as DNA: TGTGCCAGCACGGAAACGGGACAGGGGTTAGATGAGCAGTTCTTC.

CDR3 protein: CASRPGTGNTGELFF. The CDR3 bases are TGTGCCAGCAGACCTGGGACAGGCAACACCGGGGAGCTGTTTTTT. The rearrangement links TRBV12-3 or TRBV12-4 to TRBJ2-2; 8 bases align to TRBD1. CDR3 length: 15 amino acids. V lost 6 bases to trimming and J lost 2 bases; unmatched junction nucleotides: 5.

J is TRBJ2-7 and V is TRBV27; D gene uncertain. The CDR3 has 13 amino acids. V dropped 2 bases and J dropped 4 bases, with 9 bases sitting between them. The V gene's germline CDR1 is MNHEY and CDR2 SMNVEV (reference sequence). Here the CDR3 DNA reads TGTGCCAGCAGTTTAGTAATAGGATACGAGCAGTACTTC. It encodes CASSLVIGYEQYF.

This chain joins TRBV2 and TRBJ1-1; D not resolved. CDR1 SNHLY and CDR2 FYNNEI come from the germline V gene. The CDR3 spans 13 residues. V was pared by 6 bases and J by 4 bases, with 12 bases between. In nucleotides, the CDR3 is TGTGCCAGCAGCCCCTGGGGTGCCACTGAAGCTTTCTTT. Protein sequence: CASSPWGATEAFF.

The CDR3 protein is CSASTGPDTQYF. DNA for the CDR3: TGCAGTGCTTCCACGGGACCAGATACGCAGTATTTT. The gene calls are TRBV20-1 and TRBJ2-3; D possibly matches TRBD1 or TRBD2 (5 bases each). The CDR3 is made up of 12 amino acids. V lost 5 bases and J lost 4, with 10 bases in between. Germline-derived CDR1 and CDR2 are DFQATT and SNEGSKA (reference sequence).

This rearrangement joins TRBV2 to TRBJ2-7; 9 bases fit TRBD1. Trimming cost V 10 bases and J 2 bases; bases outside gene matches: 6. CDR3 length: 13 residues. Germline V gives CDR1 SNHLY, CDR2 FYNNEI. CDR3 sequence (DNA): TGTGCCACCGCGACAGGGGGACCCTACGAGCAGTACTTC. Its protein is CATATGGPYEQYF.

V is TRBV20-1 and J is TRBJ1-1; D is unclear. The germline V and J ends were trimmed by 1 base and 4 bases, with 16 bases remaining between them. The CDR3 spans 15 residues. Germline CDR1 DFQATT, CDR2 SNEGSKA (reference sequence). The CDR3 region has the DNA TGCAGTGCTAGAGCACTGCTAAGTGAGGGCACTGAAGCTTTCTTT. This codes for CSARALLSEGTEAFF.

The chain has TRBV7-8 and TRBJ1-1; possible D gene TRBD1, 5 bases. This CDR3 spans 16 amino acids. With 5 bases removed from V and 4 bases from J, the gap between germline ends came to 20 bases. Germline assignment: CDR1 SGHVS and CDR2 FQNEAQ. The CDR3 spells CASSGGVSGSGTEAFF. For the CDR3, the DNA is TGTGCCAGCAGCGGAGGGGTATCAGGGAGTGGCACTGAAGCTTTCTTT.

The chain employs TRBV9 and TRBJ2-3; D unresolved. Trimming left V 0 bases short and J 5 bases short, with 7 bases between. This CDR3 comprises 13 residues. Germline V gene data show CDR1 as SGDLS and CDR2 as YYNGEE. CDR3 protein: CASSVEGIDTQYF. In DNA, the CDR3 is TGTGCCAGCAGCGTAGAAGGGATAGATACGCAGTATTTT.

The rearrangement uses TRBV20-1 and TRBJ2-3; 7 bases match TRBD1. Trimming took 3 bases from V and 3 from J; bases not matched to a gene: 12. Looked up from germline, CDR1 is DFQATT and CDR2 is SNEGSKA (reference sequence). This CDR3 region has 16 residues. CDR3 region: CSASPLSRGSTDTQYF. The CDR3 DNA sequence: TGCAGTGCTAGCCCCCTGAGCAGGGGGTCAACAGATACGCAGTATTTT.

This clonotype was detected only a few times. V is TRBV3-1 and J is TRBJ2-3; TRBD2 matches 10 bases. The CDR3 runs to 15 residues. Per germline, CDR1 LGHDT and CDR2 YNNKEL (reference sequence). V was clipped by 4 bases and J by 9 bases; unmatched bases: 10. CDR3 bases: TGTGCCAGCAGCCTCGGACTAGCGGCACAGAACACGCAGTATTTT. This sequence encodes CASSLGLAAQNTQYF.